A selection of T cell receptor beta chains follows, all from one sample in a study of OX40 agonist ivuxolimab in advanced cancers. Sequencing was performed with immunoSEQ multiplex PCR; in TCRdb, only in-frame clones are kept and a portion is missing. The data show roughly 57,000 clones, 79% seen once. The material sequenced was CD4+ or CD8+ T cells sorted from blood, taken in a trial of the OX40 agonist ivuxolimab. Receptors originate from an adult with an advanced solid tumor such as melanoma, head and neck, liver or kidney cancer. The CDR3 runs from the conserved cysteine through the conserved F or W. The order of the fields is clone size, J gene, V gene, D gene, CDR3 protein, CDR3 DNA. A D gene is named only where the DNA matches it firmly. The listing skips clone size in some rows; elsewhere it reads once, few, many or a size class.

clone size: -
J gene: TRBJ1-1
V gene: TRBV5-5
D gene: TRBD1
CDR3 protein: CASSLMTGAVSEAFF
CDR3 DNA: TGTGCCAGCAGCTTAATGACAGGGGCCGTCTCTGAAGCTTTCTTT

clone size: once
J gene: TRBJ2-6
V gene: TRBV7-9
D gene: -
CDR3 protein: CASSRGRSGANVLTF
CDR3 DNA: TGTGCCAGCAGCCGCGGGCGCTCTGGGGCCAACGTCCTGACTTTC

clone size: -
J gene: TRBJ1-2
V gene: TRBV7-3
D gene: TRBD1
CDR3 protein: CASSLTPLPPGGYGYTF
CDR3 DNA: TGTGCCAGCAGCTTAACCCCCTTGCCCCCAGGGGGCTATGGCTACACCTTC

clone size: -
J gene: TRBJ1-2
V gene: TRBV7-8
D gene: -
CDR3 protein: CASSLRQQGYYGYTF
CDR3 DNA: TGTGCCAGCAGCTTAAGACAGCAGGGATACTATGGCTACACCTTC

clone size: -
J gene: TRBJ1-5
V gene: TRBV7-8
D gene: -
CDR3 protein: CASSDRRSNQPQHF
CDR3 DNA: TGTGCCAGCTCCGACAGACGTAGCAATCAGCCCCAGCATTTT

clone size: -
J gene: TRBJ2-1
V gene: TRBV5-1
D gene: TRBD2
CDR3 protein: CASSLLTGTSGYNEQFF
CDR3 DNA: TGCGCCAGCAGCTTACTCACCGGGACTAGCGGCTACAATGAGCAGTTCTTC

clone size: -
J gene: TRBJ1-2
V gene: TRBV28
D gene: -
CDR3 protein: CASSLQGNYGYTF
CDR3 DNA: TGTGCCAGCAGTTTACAGGGTAACTATGGCTACACCTTC

clone size: -
J gene: TRBJ1-4
V gene: TRBV5-1
D gene: TRBD1
CDR3 protein: CASSSQPGQGNEKLFF
CDR3 DNA: TGCGCCAGCAGCTCCCAACCGGGACAGGGGAATGAAAAACTGTTTTTT

clone size: once
J gene: TRBJ1-1
V gene: TRBV5-1
D gene: -
CDR3 protein: CASSSSGGQPEAFF
CDR3 DNA: TGCGCCAGCAGCTCCTCGGGCGGACAGCCTGAAGCTTTCTTT

clone size: few
J gene: TRBJ2-1
V gene: TRBV9
D gene: -
CDR3 protein: CASSVVPVGGSPYNEQFF
CDR3 DNA: TGTGCCAGCAGCGTAGTACCGGTTGGGGGGAGTCCCTACAATGAGCAGTTCTTC

clone size: -
J gene: TRBJ1-1
V gene: TRBV5-1
D gene: -
CDR3 protein: CASSAQNTEAFF
CDR3 DNA: TGCGCCAGCAGCGCGCAGAACACTGAAGCTTTCTTT

clone size: -
J gene: TRBJ2-7
V gene: TRBV27
D gene: -
CDR3 protein: CASRRQGRAYEQYF
CDR3 DNA: TGTGCCAGCAGACGACAGGGGAGGGCCTACGAGCAGTACTTC

clone size: few
J gene: TRBJ1-5
V gene: TRBV7-9
D gene: TRBD1
CDR3 protein: CASSSTGASNQPQHF
CDR3 DNA: TGTGCCAGCAGCTCGACAGGGGCTAGCAATCAGCCCCAGCATTTT

clone size: -
J gene: TRBJ1-5
V gene: TRBV6-5
D gene: TRBD1
CDR3 protein: CASSYTFTGGGQPQHF
CDR3 DNA: TGTGCCAGCAGTTACACATTCACAGGGGGAGGGCAGCCCCAGCATTTT

clone size: -
J gene: TRBJ2-5
V gene: TRBV21-1
D gene: -
CDR3 protein: CASSYRGHIGGETQYF
CDR3 DNA: TGTGCCAGCTCTTATAGGGGGCATATTGGTGGAGAGACCCAGTACTTC

clone size: -
J gene: TRBJ1-5
V gene: TRBV7-9
D gene: TRBD1
CDR3 protein: CASSSKLDRGNQPQHF
CDR3 DNA: TGTGCCAGCAGCTCCAAGTTGGACAGGGGCAATCAGCCCCAGCATTTT

clone size: -
J gene: TRBJ1-2
V gene: TRBV19
D gene: TRBD1
CDR3 protein: CASSIVGQGNYGYTF
CDR3 DNA: TGTGCCAGTAGTATAGTTGGACAGGGGAACTATGGCTACACCTTC

clone size: -
J gene: TRBJ2-3
V gene: TRBV19
D gene: TRBD2
CDR3 protein: CASSTRGAGPSRDTQYF
CDR3 DNA: TGTGCCAGTAGTACGAGGGGAGCGGGGCCGTCCCGAGATACGCAGTATTTT

clone size: -
J gene: TRBJ2-6
V gene: TRBV18
D gene: -
CDR3 protein: CASSPVWSSGANVLTF
CDR3 DNA: TGTGCCAGCTCACCAGTTTGGAGCTCTGGGGCCAACGTCCTGACTTTC

clone size: -
J gene: TRBJ2-3
V gene: TRBV5-1
D gene: -
CDR3 protein: CASSTDSPTDTQYF
CDR3 DNA: TGCGCCAGCAGTACGGACAGCCCGACAGATACGCAGTATTTT

clone size: -
J gene: TRBJ2-5
V gene: TRBV7-3
D gene: TRBD2
CDR3 protein: CASSSGLAEGTQYF
CDR3 DNA: TGTGCCAGCAGCTCGGGACTAGCGGAAGGGACCCAGTACTTC

clone size: -
J gene: TRBJ1-1
V gene: TRBV21-1
D gene: -
CDR3 protein: CASSKERPGHSEVTEYTEAFF
CDR3 DNA: TGTGCCAGCAGCAAAGAACGCCCGGGACACAGCGAGGTAACGGAGTACACTGAAGCTTTCTTT

clone size: many
J gene: TRBJ1-1
V gene: TRBV27
D gene: -
CDR3 protein: CASTPIPNTEAFF
CDR3 DNA: TGTGCCAGCACCCCAATACCTAACACTGAAGCTTTCTTT

clone size: -
J gene: TRBJ1-1
V gene: TRBV19
D gene: TRBD1
CDR3 protein: CASSISNRGSRMNTEAFF
CDR3 DNA: TGTGCCAGTAGCATTTCTAACAGGGGGTCGCGAATGAACACTGAAGCTTTCTTT

clone size: -
J gene: TRBJ2-5
V gene: TRBV18
D gene: TRBD2
CDR3 protein: CASSPGRAGETQYF
CDR3 DNA: TGTGCCAGCTCACCCGGGAGGGCCGGTGAGACCCAGTACTTC

clone size: -
J gene: TRBJ2-7
V gene: TRBV5-1
D gene: -
CDR3 protein: CASSSGRPGRSHEQYF
CDR3 DNA: TGCGCCAGCAGCTCGGGGCGCCCCGGGCGATCCCACGAGCAGTACTTC

clone size: few
J gene: TRBJ2-1
V gene: TRBV5-1
D gene: TRBD2
CDR3 protein: CASSLGLAGGPQRNEQFF
CDR3 DNA: TGCGCCAGCAGCTTGGGACTAGCGGGAGGGCCCCAGCGCAATGAGCAGTTCTTC

clone size: -
J gene: TRBJ2-6
V gene: TRBV7-3
D gene: -
CDR3 protein: CASSLGELAGANVLTF
CDR3 DNA: TGTGCCAGCAGCTTAGGAGAACTAGCTGGGGCCAACGTCCTGACTTTC

clone size: -
J gene: TRBJ2-7
V gene: TRBV28
D gene: -
CDR3 protein: CASEKGAGEQYF
CDR3 DNA: TGTGCCAGCGAGAAAGGTGCGGGCGAGCAGTACTTC

clone size: -
J gene: TRBJ2-7
V gene: TRBV6-5
D gene: TRBD2
CDR3 protein: CASSPPGLAAREPYF
CDR3 DNA: TGTGCCAGCAGCCCCCCCGGACTAGCGGCAAGGGAGCCGTACTTC

clone size: -
J gene: TRBJ1-2
V gene: TRBV5-1
D gene: -
CDR3 protein: CASSRGERDGYTF
CDR3 DNA: TGCGCCAGCAGCCGGGGCGAGAGGGACGGCTACACCTTC

clone size: few
J gene: TRBJ1-1
V gene: TRBV20-1
D gene: -
CDR3 protein: CSARIPTEAFF
CDR3 DNA: TGCAGTGCTAGAATCCCGACAGAAGCTTTCTTT

clone size: -
J gene: TRBJ1-2
V gene: TRBV6-1
D gene: -
CDR3 protein: CASRIDPGRGYTF
CDR3 DNA: TGTGCCAGCAGAATTGACCCCGGGAGGGGCTACACCTTC

clone size: -
J gene: TRBJ1-2
V gene: TRBV13
D gene: -
CDR3 protein: CASSPIAGPYGYTF
CDR3 DNA: TGTGCCAGCAGCCCAATAGCGGGACCCTATGGCTACACCTTC

clone size: -
J gene: TRBJ2-3
V gene: TRBV9
D gene: TRBD2
CDR3 protein: CASSFSGRPPTDTQYF
CDR3 DNA: TGTGCCAGCAGCTTCAGCGGGAGGCCCCCCACAGATACGCAGTATTTT

clone size: -
J gene: TRBJ1-2
V gene: TRBV11-2
D gene: TRBD1
CDR3 protein: CASSQNRGIYGYTF
CDR3 DNA: TGTGCCAGCAGCCAAAACAGGGGAATCTATGGCTACACCTTC

clone size: few
J gene: TRBJ1-5
V gene: TRBV7-9
D gene: TRBD1
CDR3 protein: CASSRTGGDQPQHF
CDR3 DNA: TGTGCCAGCAGCAGGACAGGGGGCGATCAGCCCCAGCATTTT

clone size: -
J gene: TRBJ2-1
V gene: TRBV5-6
D gene: TRBD2
CDR3 protein: CASSRTTGTTSNEQFF
CDR3 DNA: TGTGCCAGCAGCCGCACCACCGGGACTACCTCCAATGAGCAGTTCTTC

clone size: -
J gene: TRBJ1-3
V gene: TRBV7-6
D gene: -
CDR3 protein: CASSQGPGSGNTIYF
CDR3 DNA: TGTGCCAGCAGCCAGGGGCCGGGCTCTGGAAACACCATATATTTT

clone size: -
J gene: TRBJ2-3
V gene: TRBV9
D gene: -
CDR3 protein: CASSPGGASTDTQYF
CDR3 DNA: TGTGCCAGCTCCCCCGGGGGCGCCAGCACAGATACGCAGTATTTT

clone size: -
J gene: TRBJ2-6
V gene: TRBV6-5
D gene: -
CDR3 protein: CASSYSQVGANVLTF
CDR3 DNA: TGTGCCAGCAGTTACAGCCAGGTCGGGGCCAACGTCCTGACTTTC

clone size: -
J gene: TRBJ2-2
V gene: TRBV2
D gene: -
CDR3 protein: CASSARRNTGELFF
CDR3 DNA: TGTGCCAGCAGTGCCCGGCGGAACACCGGGGAGCTGTTTTTT

clone size: -
J gene: TRBJ1-1
V gene: TRBV7-2
D gene: -
CDR3 protein: CASSLARAVGAFF
CDR3 DNA: TGTGCCAGCAGCTTAGCGCGTGCGGTGGGAGCTTTCTTT

clone size: -
J gene: TRBJ2-7
V gene: TRBV5-1
D gene: TRBD2
CDR3 protein: CASSLEAGGWYEQYF
CDR3 DNA: TGCGCCAGCAGCTTGGAGGCGGGAGGCTGGTACGAGCAGTACTTC

clone size: -
J gene: TRBJ2-1
V gene: TRBV29-1
D gene: -
CDR3 protein: CTVAATPLEQFF
CDR3 DNA: TGCACCGTGGCGGCTACCCCCCTCGAGCAGTTCTTC

clone size: -
J gene: TRBJ2-6
V gene: TRBV10-1
D gene: -
CDR3 protein: CASSNAQSRANVLTF
CDR3 DNA: TGCGCCAGCAGTAACGCACAAAGTCGGGCCAACGTCCTGACTTTC

clone size: -
J gene: TRBJ2-2
V gene: TRBV27
D gene: -
CDR3 protein: CASTGTGPIGAGELFF
CDR3 DNA: TGTGCCAGCACCGGAACGGGACCCATCGGCGCCGGGGAGCTGTTTTTT

clone size: few
J gene: TRBJ2-2
V gene: TRBV5-1
D gene: TRBD2
CDR3 protein: CASSLALAAGNTGELFF
CDR3 DNA: TGCGCCAGCAGCTTGGCACTAGCGGCAGGAAACACCGGGGAGCTGTTTTTT

clone size: -
J gene: TRBJ1-4
V gene: TRBV2
D gene: -
CDR3 protein: CASSELIGIPATNEKLFF
CDR3 DNA: TGTGCCAGCAGTGAATTAATAGGAATACCTGCAACTAATGAAAAACTGTTTTTT

clone size: -
J gene: TRBJ2-2
V gene: TRBV18
D gene: -
CDR3 protein: CASSPRKTNTGELFF
CDR3 DNA: TGTGCCAGCTCACCCAGGAAAACGAACACCGGGGAGCTGTTTTTT

clone size: -
J gene: TRBJ2-5
V gene: TRBV11-2
D gene: TRBD2
CDR3 protein: CASSLSAGGGSTETQYF
CDR3 DNA: TGTGCCAGCAGCCTGAGCGCGGGAGGGGGAAGTACGGAGACCCAGTACTTC